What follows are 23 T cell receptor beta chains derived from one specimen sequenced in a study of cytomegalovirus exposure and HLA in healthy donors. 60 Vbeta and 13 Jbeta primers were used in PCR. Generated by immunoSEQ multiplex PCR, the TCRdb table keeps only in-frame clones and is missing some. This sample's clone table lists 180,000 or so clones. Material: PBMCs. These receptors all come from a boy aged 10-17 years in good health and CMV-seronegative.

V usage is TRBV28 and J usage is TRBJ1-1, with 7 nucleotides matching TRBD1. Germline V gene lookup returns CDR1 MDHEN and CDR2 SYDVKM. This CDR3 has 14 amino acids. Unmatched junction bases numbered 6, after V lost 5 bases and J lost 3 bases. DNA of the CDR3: TGTGCCAGCAGTCTAGGGACAGCGCACACTGAAGCTTTCTTT. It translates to CASSLGTAHTEAFF.

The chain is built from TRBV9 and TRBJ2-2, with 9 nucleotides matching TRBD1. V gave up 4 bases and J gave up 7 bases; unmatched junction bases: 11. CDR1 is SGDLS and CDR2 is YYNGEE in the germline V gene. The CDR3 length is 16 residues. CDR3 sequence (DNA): TGTGCCAGCAGCCCCTGGACAGGGGTTCCGGACGGGGAGCTGTTTTTT. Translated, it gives CASSPWTGVPDGELFF.

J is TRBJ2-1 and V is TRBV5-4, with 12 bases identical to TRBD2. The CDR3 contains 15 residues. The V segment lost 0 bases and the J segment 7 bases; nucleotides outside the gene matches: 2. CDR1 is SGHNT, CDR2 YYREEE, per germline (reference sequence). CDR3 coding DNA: TGTGCCAGCAGCTTGGGTCTAGCGGGGGGGAATGAGCAGTTCTTC. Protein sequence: CASSLGLAGGNEQFF.

The CDR3 sequence is CASSLSGAELYNEQFF. CDR3 bases: TGTGCCAGCAGCTTGAGCGGAGCCGAACTCTACAATGAGCAGTTCTTC. The chain uses TRBV5-4 and TRBJ2-1; maybe TRBD2 (5 bases). In germline, CDR1 is SGHNT, CDR2 YYREEE (reference sequence). The germline V and J ends were trimmed by 1 base and 3 bases, with 14 bases remaining between them. The CDR3 contains 16 residues. The full variable domain, with the rest looked up from reference TRBV5-4 and TRBJ2-1, is ETGVTQSPTHLIKTRGQQVTLRCSSQSGHNTVSWYQQALGQGPQFIFQYYREEENGRGNFPPRFSGLQFPNYSSELNVNALELDDSALYLCASSLSGAELYNEQFFGPGTRLTVL.

The CDR3 sequence is CASTPAGPMKGELFF. CDR3 in DNA: TGTGCCAGCACCCCAGCGGGGCCCATGAAGGGGGAGCTGTTTTTT. This chain links TRBV28 with TRBJ2-2; TRBD2 matches at 7 bases. This CDR3 comprises 15 residues. Per the germline V gene, CDR1 is MDHEN and CDR2 is SYDVKM. V was pared by 7 bases and J by 8 bases, with 13 bases of the junction left unmatched.

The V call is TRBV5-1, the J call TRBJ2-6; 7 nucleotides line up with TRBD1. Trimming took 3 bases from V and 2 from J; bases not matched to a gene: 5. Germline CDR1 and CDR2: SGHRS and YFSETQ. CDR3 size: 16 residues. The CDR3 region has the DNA TGCGCCAGCAGCTGGGGGACAGTCGCTGGGGCCAACGTCCTGACTTTC. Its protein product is CASSWGTVAGANVLTF.

The CDR3 spells CASSLSGHLNTGELFF. CDR3 in DNA: TGTGCCAGCAGCTTGTCCGGACACCTGAACACCGGGGAGCTGTTTTTT. J is TRBJ2-2 and V is TRBV5-6, with D possibly TRBD1 on 5 matching bases. The CDR3 is made up of 16 amino acids. The V gene lost 1 base and the J gene lost 1 base, with 11 bases spanning the gap. From germline, CDR1 is SGHDT and CDR2 YYEEEE.

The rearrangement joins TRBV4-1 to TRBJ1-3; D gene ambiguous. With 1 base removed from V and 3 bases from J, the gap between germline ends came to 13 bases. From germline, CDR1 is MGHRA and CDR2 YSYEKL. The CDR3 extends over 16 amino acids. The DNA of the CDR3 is TGCGCCAGCAGCCAAGTGGAGCGGAATTATGGAAACACCATATATTTT. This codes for CASSQVERNYGNTIYF.

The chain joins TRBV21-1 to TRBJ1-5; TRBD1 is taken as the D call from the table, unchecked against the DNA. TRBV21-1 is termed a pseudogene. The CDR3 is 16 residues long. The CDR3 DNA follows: TGTGCCAGCAGCAAATGCTCCAGGGTCGGCAATCAGCCCCAGCATTTT. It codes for CASSKCSRVGNQPQHF.

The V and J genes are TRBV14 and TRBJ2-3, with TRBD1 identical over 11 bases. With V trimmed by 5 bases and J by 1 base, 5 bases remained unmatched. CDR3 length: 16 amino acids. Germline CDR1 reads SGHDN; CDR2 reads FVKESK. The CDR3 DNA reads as TGTGCCAGCAGCTTAAGGACAGGGGGCGGCACAGATACGCAGTATTTT. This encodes CASSLRTGGGTDTQYF.

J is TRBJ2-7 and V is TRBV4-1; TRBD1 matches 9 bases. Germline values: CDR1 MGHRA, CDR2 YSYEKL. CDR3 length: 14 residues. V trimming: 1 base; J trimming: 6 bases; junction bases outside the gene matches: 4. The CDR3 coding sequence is TGCGCCAGCAGCCAAGGTCAGGACAGGGGCGAGCAGTACTTC. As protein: CASSQGQDRGEQYF.

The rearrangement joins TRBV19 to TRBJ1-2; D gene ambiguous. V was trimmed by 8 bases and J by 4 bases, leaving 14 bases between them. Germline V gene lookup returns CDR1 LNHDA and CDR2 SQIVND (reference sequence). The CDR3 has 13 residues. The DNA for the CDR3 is TGTGCCAGTCGGGAGGGTAAAGGCTATGGCTACACCTTC. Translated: CASREGKGYGYTF.

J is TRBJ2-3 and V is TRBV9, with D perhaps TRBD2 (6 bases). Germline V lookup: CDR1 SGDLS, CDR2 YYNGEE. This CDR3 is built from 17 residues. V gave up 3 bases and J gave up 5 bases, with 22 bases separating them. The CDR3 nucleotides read TGTGCCAGCAGCGGATCGTCGGGACTCCAAAGGGGAGATACGCAGTATTTT. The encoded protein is CASSGSSGLQRGDTQYF.

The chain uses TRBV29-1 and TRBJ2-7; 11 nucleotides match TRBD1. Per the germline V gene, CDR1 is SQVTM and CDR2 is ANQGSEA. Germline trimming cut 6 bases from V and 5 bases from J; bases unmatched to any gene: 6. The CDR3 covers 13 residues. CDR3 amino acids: CSVRTGGLDEQYF. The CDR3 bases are TGCAGCGTAAGGACAGGGGGCTTGGACGAGCAGTACTTC.

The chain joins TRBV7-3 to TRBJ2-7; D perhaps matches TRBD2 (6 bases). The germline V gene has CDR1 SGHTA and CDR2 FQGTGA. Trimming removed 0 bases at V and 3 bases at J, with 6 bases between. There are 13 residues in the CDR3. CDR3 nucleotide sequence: TGTGCCAGCAGCTTAACTAGCGGCTACGAGCAGTACTTC. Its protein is CASSLTSGYEQYF.

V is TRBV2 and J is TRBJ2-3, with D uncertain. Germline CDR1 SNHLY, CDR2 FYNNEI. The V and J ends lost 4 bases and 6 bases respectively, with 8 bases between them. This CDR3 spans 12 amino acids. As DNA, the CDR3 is TGTGCCAGCAGTGTAGAGTCGGATACGCAGTATTTT. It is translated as CASSVESDTQYF.

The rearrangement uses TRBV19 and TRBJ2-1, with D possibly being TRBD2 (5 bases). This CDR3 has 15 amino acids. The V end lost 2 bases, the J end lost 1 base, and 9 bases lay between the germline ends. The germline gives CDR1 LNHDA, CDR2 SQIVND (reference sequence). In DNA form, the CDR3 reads TGTGCCAGTAGTATAATCCTAGCTTCCTACAATGAGCAGTTCTTC. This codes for CASSIILASYNEQFF.

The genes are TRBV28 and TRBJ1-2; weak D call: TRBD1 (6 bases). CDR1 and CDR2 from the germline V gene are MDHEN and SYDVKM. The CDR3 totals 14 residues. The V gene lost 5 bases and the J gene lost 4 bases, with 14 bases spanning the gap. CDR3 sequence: CASSPRTDSYGYTF. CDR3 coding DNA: TGTGCCAGCAGTCCGCGGACAGACAGCTATGGCTACACCTTC.

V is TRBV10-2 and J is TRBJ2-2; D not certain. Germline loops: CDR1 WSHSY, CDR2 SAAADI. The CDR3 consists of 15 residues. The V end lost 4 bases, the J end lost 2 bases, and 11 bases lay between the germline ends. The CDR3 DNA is TGCGCCAGCAGTGTGTCCAGAACCAACACCGGGGAGCTGTTTTTT. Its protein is CASSVSRTNTGELFF.

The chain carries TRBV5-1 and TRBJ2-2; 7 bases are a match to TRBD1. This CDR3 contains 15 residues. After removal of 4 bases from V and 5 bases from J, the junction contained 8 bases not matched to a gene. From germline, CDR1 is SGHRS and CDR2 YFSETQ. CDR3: CASSLQGQLTGELFF. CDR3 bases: TGCGCCAGCAGCCTACAGGGGCAGTTAACCGGGGAGCTGTTTTTT.

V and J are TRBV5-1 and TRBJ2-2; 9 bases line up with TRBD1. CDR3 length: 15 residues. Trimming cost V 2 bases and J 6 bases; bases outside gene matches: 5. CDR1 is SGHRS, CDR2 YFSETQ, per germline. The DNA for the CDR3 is TGCGCCAGCAGCTTACAGGGACAGGGATCCGGGGAGCTGTTTTTT. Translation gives CASSLQGQGSGELFF. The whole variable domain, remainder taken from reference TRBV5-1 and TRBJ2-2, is KAGVTQTPRYLIKTRGQQVTLSCSPISGHRSVSWYQQTPGQGLQFLFEYFSETQRNKGNFPGRFSGRQFSNSRSEMNVSTLELGDSALYLCASSLQGQGSGELFFGEGSRLTVL.

CDR3 sequence (DNA): TGTGCCAGCAGTTACCGACAGGGTCCCACCGGGGAGCTGTTTTTT. Residues: CASSYRQGPTGELFF. The rearrangement joins TRBV6-5 to TRBJ2-2; TRBD1 agrees at 7 bases. Trimming removed 2 bases from V and 4 bases from J; junction bases left unmatched: 4. Germline V gene lookup returns CDR1 MNHEY and CDR2 SVGAGI. This CDR3 is built from 15 residues.

The CDR3 sequence: CASSVEQGSPYEQYF. In DNA, the CDR3 is TGTGCCAGCAGCGTTGAACAGGGGTCACCCTACGAGCAGTACTTC. The V gene is TRBV9, the J gene TRBJ2-7, with TRBD1 matching 7 bases. CDR1 SGDLS and CDR2 YYNGEE come from the germline V gene. Trimming cost V 2 bases and J 2 bases; bases outside gene matches: 7. This CDR3 is 15 amino acids long.